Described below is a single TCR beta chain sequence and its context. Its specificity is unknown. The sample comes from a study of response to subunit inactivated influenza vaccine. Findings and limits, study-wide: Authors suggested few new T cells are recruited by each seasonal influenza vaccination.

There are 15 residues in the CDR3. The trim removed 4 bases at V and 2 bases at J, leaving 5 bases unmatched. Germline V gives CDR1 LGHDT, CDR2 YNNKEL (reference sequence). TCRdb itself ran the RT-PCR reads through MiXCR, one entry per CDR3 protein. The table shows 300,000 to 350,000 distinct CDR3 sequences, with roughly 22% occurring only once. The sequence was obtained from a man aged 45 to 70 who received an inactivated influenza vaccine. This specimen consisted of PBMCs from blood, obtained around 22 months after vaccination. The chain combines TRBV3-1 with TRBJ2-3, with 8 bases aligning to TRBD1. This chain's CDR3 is CASSPRGPYTDTQYF. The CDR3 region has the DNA TGTGCCAGCAGCCCCAGGGGGCCCTACACAGATACGCAGTATTTT.